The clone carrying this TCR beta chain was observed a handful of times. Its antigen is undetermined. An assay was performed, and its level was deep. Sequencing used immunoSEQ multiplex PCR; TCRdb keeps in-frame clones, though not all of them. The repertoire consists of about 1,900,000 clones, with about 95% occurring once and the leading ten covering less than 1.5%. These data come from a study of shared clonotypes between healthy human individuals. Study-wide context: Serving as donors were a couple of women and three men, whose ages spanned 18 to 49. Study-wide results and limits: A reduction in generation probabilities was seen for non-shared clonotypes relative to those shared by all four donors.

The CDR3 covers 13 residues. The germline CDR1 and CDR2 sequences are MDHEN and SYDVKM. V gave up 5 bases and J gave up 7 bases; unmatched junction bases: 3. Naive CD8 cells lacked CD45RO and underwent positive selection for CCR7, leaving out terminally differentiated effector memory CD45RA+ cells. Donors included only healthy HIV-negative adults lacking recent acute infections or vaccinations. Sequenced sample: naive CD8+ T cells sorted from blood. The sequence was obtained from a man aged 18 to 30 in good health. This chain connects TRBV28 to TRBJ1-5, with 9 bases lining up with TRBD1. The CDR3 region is CASSTGGGQPQHF. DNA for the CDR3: TGTGCCAGCAGTACAGGGGGCGGCCAGCCCCAGCATTTT. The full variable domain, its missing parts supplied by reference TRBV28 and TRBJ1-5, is DVKVTQSSRYLVKRTGEKVFLECVQDMDHENMFWYRQDPGLGLRLIYFSYDVKMKEKGDIPEGYSVSREKKERFSLILESASTNQTSMYLCASSTGGGQPQHFGDGTRLSIL.